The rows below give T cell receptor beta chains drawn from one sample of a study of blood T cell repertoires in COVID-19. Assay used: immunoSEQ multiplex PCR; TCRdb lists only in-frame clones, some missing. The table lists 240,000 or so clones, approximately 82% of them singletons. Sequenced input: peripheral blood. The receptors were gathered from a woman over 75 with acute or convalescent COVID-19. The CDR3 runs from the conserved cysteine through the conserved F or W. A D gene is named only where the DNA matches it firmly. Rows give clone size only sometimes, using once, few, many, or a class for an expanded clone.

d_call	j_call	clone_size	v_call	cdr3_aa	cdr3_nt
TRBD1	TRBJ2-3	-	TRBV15	CATGGRQTGADTQYF	TGTGCCACCGGAGGTAGACAGACAGGGGCAGATACGCAGTATTTT
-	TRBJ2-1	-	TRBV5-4	CASRGGQGVHNEQFF	TGTGCCAGCAGAGGGGGGCAGGGGGTCCACAATGAGCAGTTCTTC
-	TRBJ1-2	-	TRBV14	CASSQDLTVPNYGYTF	TGTGCCAGCAGCCAAGATTTGACAGTTCCTAACTATGGCTACACCTTC
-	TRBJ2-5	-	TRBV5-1	CASSLAEQETQYF	TGCGCCAGCAGCTTAGCGGAGCAAGAGACCCAGTACTTC
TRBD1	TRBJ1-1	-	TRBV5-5	CASSLIWTGDTEAFF	TGTGCCAGCAGCTTGATCTGGACAGGAGACACTGAAGCTTTCTTT
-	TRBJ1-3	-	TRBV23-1	CASSQSLAAGNTIYF	TGCGCCAGCAGTCAATCTTTGGCTGCTGGAAACACCATATATTTT
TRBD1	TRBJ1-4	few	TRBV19	CASTGTGLNEKLFF	TGTGCCAGCACCGGGACAGGGCTTAATGAAAAACTGTTTTTT
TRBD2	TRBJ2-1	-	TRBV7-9	CASSSTAGGTNNEQFF	TGTGCCAGCAGCAGCACAGCGGGGGGGACAAACAATGAGCAGTTCTTC
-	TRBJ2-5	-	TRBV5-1	CASSLARGGGNTETQYF	TGCGCCAGCAGCTTGGCCAGAGGAGGCGGGAATACGGAGACCCAGTACTTC
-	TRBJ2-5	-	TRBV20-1	CSASGRGRETQYF	TGCAGTGCTAGTGGGCGGGGTCGAGAGACCCAGTACTTC
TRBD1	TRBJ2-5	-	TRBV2	CARSLRGRPQETQYF	TGTGCCAGGTCCCTCAGGGGGCGCCCCCAAGAGACCCAGTACTTC
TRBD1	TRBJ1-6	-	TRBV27	CASSPGTGRNSPLHF	TGTGCCAGCAGTCCAGGGACAGGGCGTAATTCACCCCTCCACTTT
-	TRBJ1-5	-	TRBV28	CASILGGERSNQPQHF	TGTGCCAGCATCCTTGGGGGGGAGAGGAGCAATCAGCCCCAGCATTTT
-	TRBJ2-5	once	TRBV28	CASSLPGLETQYF	TGTGCCAGCAGTTTACCAGGGTTGGAGACCCAGTACTTC
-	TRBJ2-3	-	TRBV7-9	CASSFRLDTSTDTQYF	TGTGCCAGCAGCTTCCGACTAGACACTAGCACAGATACGCAGTATTTT
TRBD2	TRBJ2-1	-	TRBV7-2	CASSRAGLARDYNEQFF	TGTGCCAGCAGCAGAGCGGGACTAGCGAGAGACTACAATGAGCAGTTCTTC
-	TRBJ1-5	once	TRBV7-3	CASSSGGGNQPQHF	TGTGCCAGCAGCTCTGGGGGGGGCAATCAGCCCCAGCATTTT
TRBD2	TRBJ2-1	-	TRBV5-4	CASSSLAGGMDEQFF	TGTGCCAGCAGCTCCCTAGCGGGGGGGATGGATGAGCAGTTCTTC
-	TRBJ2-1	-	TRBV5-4	CASSLRSGNNEQFF	TGTGCCAGCAGCTTGCGTAGCGGAAACAATGAGCAGTTCTTC
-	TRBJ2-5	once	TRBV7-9	CASSSQGRPQETQYF	TGTGCCAGCAGCTCCCAGGGTCGTCCTCAAGAGACCCAGTACTTC
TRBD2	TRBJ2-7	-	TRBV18	CASSPQTSGLPYF	TGTGCCAGCTCACCCCAGACTAGCGGGCTCCCGTACTTC
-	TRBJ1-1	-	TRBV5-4	CASSPFPLDYTEAFF	TGTGCCAGCAGCCCGTTCCCTTTAGACTATACTGAAGCTTTCTTT
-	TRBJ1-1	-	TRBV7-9	CASSPAGRVGFTEAFF	TGTGCCAGCAGCCCAGCGGGGCGGGTGGGTTTCACTGAAGCTTTCTTT
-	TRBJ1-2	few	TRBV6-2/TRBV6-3	CASSSPDRNHGYTF	TGTGCCAGCAGTTCCCCCGACAGGAATCACGGCTACACCTTC
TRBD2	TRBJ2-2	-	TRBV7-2	CASSPGLASGELFF	TGTGCCAGCAGCCCTGGACTAGCTTCCGGGGAGCTGTTTTTT
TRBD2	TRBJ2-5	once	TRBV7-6	CASSSRLAGSQETQYF	TGTGCCAGCAGCTCCAGACTAGCGGGGAGCCAAGAGACCCAGTACTTC
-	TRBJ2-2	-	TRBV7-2	CASSRTPGAANTGELFF	TGTGCCAGCAGCCGCACCCCAGGTGCCGCGAACACCGGGGAGCTGTTTTTT
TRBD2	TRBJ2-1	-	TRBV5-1	CASSLMALAGVYEQFF	TGCGCCAGCAGCCTAATGGCACTAGCGGGAGTATATGAGCAGTTCTTC
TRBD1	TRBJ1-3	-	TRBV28	CASSPATGGRDTIYF	TGTGCCAGCAGTCCAGCGACAGGGGGCCGAGACACCATATATTTT
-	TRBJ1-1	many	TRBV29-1	CSVGDSEAFF	TGCAGCGTTGGGGACTCTGAAGCTTTCTTT
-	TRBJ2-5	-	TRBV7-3	CASSFQGGETQYF	TGTGCCAGCAGCTTCCAGGGTGGGGAGACCCAGTACTTC
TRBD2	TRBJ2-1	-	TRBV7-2	CASSYGTSGRYNEQFF	TGTGCCAGCAGCTACGGGACTAGCGGGAGGTACAATGAGCAGTTCTTC
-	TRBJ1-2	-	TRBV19	CASSTRRGVYGYTF	TGTGCCAGTAGTACCCGACGCGGGGTCTATGGCTACACCTTC
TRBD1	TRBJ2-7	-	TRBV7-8	CASSIQGVGTYEQYF	TGTGCCAGCAGTATACAGGGGGTAGGGACCTACGAGCAGTACTTC
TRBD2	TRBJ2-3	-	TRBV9	CASSVGASGSSDTQYF	TGTGCCAGCAGCGTAGGAGCTAGCGGGAGTTCAGATACGCAGTATTTT
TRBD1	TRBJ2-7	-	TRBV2	CASSEGTGRSYEQYF	TGTGCCAGCAGTGAAGGGACAGGGCGGTCCTACGAGCAGTACTTC
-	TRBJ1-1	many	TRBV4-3	CASSQETQRGNTEAFF	TGCGCCAGCAGCCAAGAAACCCAGCGGGGGAACACTGAAGCTTTCTTT
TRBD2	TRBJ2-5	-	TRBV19	CASRGAGGFETQYF	TGTGCCAGTAGAGGAGCGGGGGGTTTTGAGACCCAGTACTTC
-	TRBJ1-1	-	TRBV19	CASMRQGMNTEAFF	TGTGCCAGTATGAGGCAGGGAATGAACACTGAAGCTTTCTTT
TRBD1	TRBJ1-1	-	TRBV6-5	CASTGGTMNTEAFF	TGTGCCAGCACAGGGGGAACCATGAACACTGAAGCTTTCTTT
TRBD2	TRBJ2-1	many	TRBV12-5	CASGSGLARYNEQFF	TGTGCTAGTGGTTCGGGACTAGCGCGATACAATGAGCAGTTCTTC
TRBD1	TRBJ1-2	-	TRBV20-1	CSAPRQGGYTF	TGCAGTGCGCCACGACAGGGGGGCTACACCTTC
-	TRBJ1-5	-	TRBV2	CASSVSGGNQPQHF	TGTGCCAGCAGTGTGTCAGGGGGCAATCAGCCCCAGCATTTT
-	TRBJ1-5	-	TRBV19	CASQTGRQPQHF	TGTGCCAGCCAAACAGGGCGACAGCCCCAGCATTTT
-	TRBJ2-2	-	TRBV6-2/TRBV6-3	CASSYSRAMGELFF	TGTGCCAGCAGTTACTCGAGGGCTATGGGGGAGCTGTTTTTT
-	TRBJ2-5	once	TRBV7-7	CASSFGGRAETQYF	TGTGCCAGCAGCTTCGGCGGCAGGGCGGAGACCCAGTACTTC
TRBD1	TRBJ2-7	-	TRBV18	CASSPGQVEEQYF	TGTGCCAGCTCACCGGGACAGGTGGAAGAGCAGTACTTC
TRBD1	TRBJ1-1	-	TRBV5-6	CASSFNRQGSTEAFF	TGTGCCAGCAGCTTTAACCGACAGGGAAGCACTGAAGCTTTCTTT
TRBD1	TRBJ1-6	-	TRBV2	CASTGTAYNSPLHF	TGTGCCAGCACCGGGACAGCTTATAATTCACCCCTCCACTTT